This T cell receptor beta chain was profiled in a study of blood T cell repertoires in COVID-19. Overall study: PBMCs, B-cell-depleted T cells, or T cells provided the cDNA or gDNA that made up the material.

The CDR3 sequence is 15 residues long. The trim removed 5 bases at V and 3 bases at J, leaving 6 bases unmatched. Germline V gene lookup returns CDR1 SGHTA and CDR2 FQGNSA. Sequenced by immunoSEQ multiplex PCR; TCRdb stores in-frame clones only, minus some. The table includes around 300,000 clones, approximately 88% detected once. The sequenced material came from peripheral blood. This clonotype originated in a woman aged 45-65 years with active or convalescent COVID-19. This chain links TRBV7-2 with TRBJ1-4; 7 bases are shared with TRBD1. CDR3: CASSPGGLANEKLFF. For the CDR3, the DNA is TGTGCCAGCAGCCCAGGGGGACTTGCTAATGAAAAACTGTTTTTT.